A selection of T cell receptor beta chains follows, all from one sample in a study of cytomegalovirus exposure and HLA in healthy donors. Clones were sequenced by immunoSEQ multiplex PCR, and TCRdb holds only the in-frame ones, with some missing. The sample has more than 90,000 clones; roughly 73% are singletons. The sequenced sample consisted of PBMCs. Source of these receptors: a woman aged 25 to 45 in good health and CMV-seronegative. Each CDR3 is given with its conserved first and last residue. D genes are given only for firm matches. Size is stated for part of the rows, as once, few or many counts, or as a class when the clone is expanded.

V	J	size	D	DNA	CDR3
TRBV5-1	TRBJ1-2	few	NA	TGCGCCAGCAGCTTATTCAGGAACTATGGCTACACCTTC	CASSLFRNYGYTF
TRBV10-1	TRBJ1-2	NA	NA	TGCGCCAGCAGTGATTCAGCCGGCGGTGGCTACACCTTC	CASSDSAGGGYTF
TRBV2	TRBJ2-2	NA	NA	TGTGCCAACCGCCCGAAGGGAGCCGGGGAGCTGTTTTTT	CANRPKGAGELFF
TRBV27	TRBJ1-6	NA	TRBD1	TGTGCCAGCACTAGGGGGGACAGCTCCTATAATTCACCCCTCCACTTT	CASTRGDSSYNSPLHF
TRBV10-3	TRBJ1-1	NA	NA	TGTGCCATCAGTGATCGGCAGGGTGAGACTGAAGCTTTCTTT	CAISDRQGETEAFF
TRBV2	TRBJ2-1	NA	TRBD1	TGTGCCAGCAGTGAAGGTGGAAGGAGACAGGGGTCCTACAATGAGCAGTTCTTC	CASSEGGRRQGSYNEQFF
TRBV6-5	TRBJ2-7	NA	TRBD1	TGTGCCACTCATAGGGACAGGGGAAACGAGCAGTACTTC	CATHRDRGNEQYF
TRBV6-5	TRBJ1-2	NA	NA	TGTGCCAGCAGGCGGGGCGGCGGCTACACCTTC	CASRRGGGYTF
TRBV30	TRBJ2-3	NA	TRBD2	TGTGCCTGGAGTATAGCGGGAGGAGGGGATACGCAGTATTTT	CAWSIAGGGDTQYF
TRBV5-1	TRBJ2-3	NA	TRBD2	TGCGCCAGCAGCCCCTTGGGGACTAGCGGGGGCTACGAGGATACGCAGTATTTT	CASSPLGTSGGYEDTQYF
TRBV27	TRBJ2-2	few	NA	TGTGCCAGCAGTTTGAGGGGCTACAGGGAAAGCTCCGGGGAGCTGTTTTTT	CASSLRGYRESSGELFF
TRBV4-3	TRBJ1-2	NA	NA	TGCGCCAGCAGCCAAGGGGGCAGCGAAATCAGCTACACCTTC	CASSQGGSEISYTF
TRBV6-5	TRBJ2-5	NA	NA	TGTGCCAGCAGTCCCAGGGAGACCCAGTACTTC	CASSPRETQYF
TRBV19	TRBJ2-3	NA	NA	TGTGCCAGTAGGGATCGTGGGGAGGACACAGATACGCAGTATTTT	CASRDRGEDTDTQYF
TRBV15	TRBJ1-1	NA	NA	TGTGCCACCAGCCCCGACAGGTTTTCGAACACTGAAGCTTTCTTT	CATSPDRFSNTEAFF
TRBV5-1	TRBJ2-1	NA	TRBD2	TGCGCCAGCAGCTCGGGACTAGGGTACAATGAGCAGTTCTTC	CASSSGLGYNEQFF
TRBV11-3	TRBJ2-3	NA	TRBD2	TGTGCCAGCAGCCCGAGTCGGGGACTAGCGGTCACAGATACGCAGTATTTT	CASSPSRGLAVTDTQYF
TRBV4-1	TRBJ1-2	few	TRBD1	TGCGCCAGCAGCCCCGGCCAACAGGGGAGCGGCTACACCTTC	CASSPGQQGSGYTF
TRBV5-1	TRBJ1-1	few	NA	TGCGCCAGCAGCCCGGGGGGGGGAACGACTGAAGCTTTCTTT	CASSPGGGTTEAFF
TRBV18	TRBJ2-7	NA	TRBD2	TGTGCCAGCTCGTCCGGGGGGGAGGAGGACGAGCAGTACTTC	CASSSGGEEDEQYF
TRBV6-5	TRBJ2-7	NA	NA	TGTGCCAGCAGGAAGGAGGGGGCGGCCTACGAGCAGTACTTC	CASRKEGAAYEQYF
TRBV27	TRBJ1-5	once	NA	TGTGCCAGCAGTTTACGGGGGAATCAGCCCCAGCATTTT	CASSLRGNQPQHF
TRBV5-1	TRBJ1-1	few	NA	TGCGCCAGCAGCTTAGGGATGACAGTTCCTCTCACTGAAGCGTTCTTT	CASSLGMTVPLTEAFF
TRBV19	TRBJ1-5	NA	TRBD1	TGTGCCAGTAGCCAGGACAGGGGAAATTTGTATCAGCCCCAGCATTTT	CASSQDRGNLYQPQHF
TRBV2	TRBJ1-2	NA	NA	TGTGCCAGCAGTGGGACAGCCAGCCTTTACTACACCTTC	CASSGTASLYYTF
TRBV27	TRBJ1-1	NA	NA	TGTGCCAGCAGTTTAGGCAGGGGGAACACTGAAGCTTTCTTT	CASSLGRGNTEAFF
TRBV12-5	TRBJ1-1	once	NA	TGTGCTAGTGGTTTGGTAATGGGAGAGAGGACTGAAGCTTTCTTT	CASGLVMGERTEAFF
TRBV18	TRBJ1-1	NA	NA	TGTGCCAGCTCACTGTCCGCGGAGAACACTGAAGCTTTCTTT	CASSLSAENTEAFF
TRBV7-9	TRBJ1-1	NA	NA	TGTGCCAGCACCGGTATTAACACTGAAGCTTTCTTT	CASTGINTEAFF
TRBV15	TRBJ1-1	NA	NA	TGTGCCACCAGTCTCGGGAGGGGGAGCACTGAAGCTTTCTTT	CATSLGRGSTEAFF
TRBV5-1	TRBJ1-2	NA	TRBD1	TGCGCCAGCAGCAGGACAGGGGTGAGGGGCTACACCTTC	CASSRTGVRGYTF
TRBV2	TRBJ2-6	NA	NA	TGTGCCAGCAGCCCCTTCCGCGGCTCTGGGGCCAACGTCCTGACTTTC	CASSPFRGSGANVLTF
TRBV5-4	TRBJ1-4	once	NA	TGTGCCAGCAGCTTCGGAGGACCCAATGAAAAACTGTTTTTT	CASSFGGPNEKLFF
TRBV18	TRBJ1-2	NA	NA	TGTGCCAGCTCCCTCGGAGGCGGCTACACCTTC	CASSLGGGYTF
TRBV6-6	TRBJ1-1	once	NA	TGTGCCAGCAGACTACAGGATATTTCTACTGAAGCTTTCTTT	CASRLQDISTEAFF
TRBV6-6	TRBJ1-1	NA	NA	TGTGCCAGCACCCCCGTACCGTTGTCCGGGAACACTGAAGCTTTCTTT	CASTPVPLSGNTEAFF
TRBV5-1	TRBJ1-1	NA	TRBD1	TGCGCCAGCAGCTTAGACAGGGCGAACACTGAAGCTTTCTTT	CASSLDRANTEAFF
TRBV30	TRBJ1-6	NA	NA	TGTGCTTGGAGTGGTCTAGCCCCGGATTCACCCCTCCACTTT	CAWSGLAPDSPLHF
TRBV7-9	TRBJ2-5	NA	TRBD2	TGTGCCAGCAGCTCCGGGAGGATTGAGACCCAGTACTTC	CASSSGRIETQYF
TRBV6-1	TRBJ2-5	NA	TRBD2	TGTGCCAGCAGTGAAGTTGAAACTAGCGGGGGGGCCGTCCAAGAGACCCAGTACTTC	CASSEVETSGGAVQETQYF
TRBV28	TRBJ1-2	NA	NA	TGTGCCAGCTCCATTAACTATGGCTACACCTTC	CASSINYGYTF
TRBV11-2	TRBJ2-1	few	TRBD2	TGTGCCAGCAGCCCGACTAGCGGGAGGGGCCTTGGCAATGAGCAGTTCTTC	CASSPTSGRGLGNEQFF
TRBV18	TRBJ1-4	NA	NA	TGTGCCAGCTCACCACAGGCCCTGAGCGGTAATGAAAAACTGTTTTTT	CASSPQALSGNEKLFF
TRBV19	TRBJ2-3	NA	NA	TGTGCCAGTAACGCAGGGTTTCTAAGCACAGATACGCAGTATTTT	CASNAGFLSTDTQYF
TRBV7-2	TRBJ1-4	NA	NA	TGTGCCAGCAGCTCACAGGGCGCAACTAATGAAAAACTGTTTTTT	CASSSQGATNEKLFF
TRBV6-4	TRBJ1-6	NA	TRBD1	TGTGCCAGCAGGGCCACAGGGGGGGATTCACCCCTCCACTTT	CASRATGGDSPLHF
TRBV6-5	TRBJ2-7	NA	NA	TGTGCCAGCAGTTACTCGATACGGACAGCGACCTACGAGCAGTACTTC	CASSYSIRTATYEQYF
TRBV28	TRBJ1-2	NA	NA	TGTGCCAGCAGTTTATCAGGGGATGGCTACACCTTC	CASSLSGDGYTF
TRBV29-1	TRBJ2-7	NA	TRBD1	TGCAGCGTTGCCCGAGGGGGCGCTGCCGAGCAGTACTTC	CSVARGGAAEQYF
TRBV9	TRBJ1-5	few	TRBD1	TGTGCCAGCAGCCTAACAGGGGGTGATAGGCCCCAGCATTTT	CASSLTGGDRPQHF
TRBV11-2	TRBJ2-1	few	TRBD2	TGTGCCAGCAGCTCCTACCTAGCGGACGGGCAGTTCTTC	CASSSYLADGQFF
TRBV5-1	TRBJ2-3	NA	TRBD2	TGCGCCAGCAGCTCGGGACTAGCGGGACGCACAGATACGCAGTATTTT	CASSSGLAGRTDTQYF
TRBV5-4	TRBJ2-7	NA	TRBD1	TGTGCCAGCAGCTTGGGTTGGACAGGGGTGTCCTACGAGCAGTACTTC	CASSLGWTGVSYEQYF
TRBV27	TRBJ1-2	NA	TRBD1	TGTGCCAGCAGTCCTCAGGGACAGTTCTATGGCTACACCTTC	CASSPQGQFYGYTF
TRBV5-5	TRBJ1-5	NA	NA	TGTGCCAGCAGCCCGATAACAGGGATAGGTCAGCCCCAGCATTTT	CASSPITGIGQPQHF